This is a list of T cell receptor beta chains from one sample in a study of shared clonotypes between healthy human individuals. Data came from immunoSEQ multiplex PCR; TCRdb stores just in-frame clones and leaves some out. Of some 690,000 clones detected, 80% to 95% appear once; the ten largest clones hold 34%. The sequenced sample consisted of memory CD8+ T cells from PBMCs. The receptors here all came from a man aged 18 to 35 in good health. Some clones in this sample may be carry-over from other donors' samples. Both conserved end residues are part of each CDR3. Fields, in order: clone size, CDR3 length, V gene, D gene, J gene, CDR3 protein, CDR3 DNA. The D gene is left open where the match is weak. Clone size is shown for a subset of rows, as once, few, many or a class of expanded clone.

clone size: -
CDR3 length: 12
V gene: TRBV9
D gene: -
J gene: TRBJ1-6
CDR3 protein: CASSLGGSPLHF
CDR3 DNA: TGTGCCAGCAGTCTCGGGGGTTCACCCCTCCACTTT

clone size: -
CDR3 length: 14
V gene: TRBV15
D gene: -
J gene: TRBJ2-7
CDR3 protein: CATSPGEGGYEQYF
CDR3 DNA: TGTGCCACCAGCCCAGGGGAGGGGGGCTACGAGCAGTACTTC

clone size: once
CDR3 length: 14
V gene: TRBV4-3
D gene: -
J gene: TRBJ2-7
CDR3 protein: CASSQDEEYYEQYF
CDR3 DNA: TGCGCCAGCAGCCAGGACGAAGAATACTACGAGCAGTACTTC

clone size: -
CDR3 length: 16
V gene: TRBV29-1
D gene: TRBD1
J gene: TRBJ2-2
CDR3 protein: CSVEVPGQGEVGELFF
CDR3 DNA: TGCAGCGTTGAAGTTCCGGGACAGGGGGAGGTCGGGGAGCTGTTTTTT

clone size: -
CDR3 length: 14
V gene: TRBV7-6
D gene: -
J gene: TRBJ1-1
CDR3 protein: CASSEVGGNTEAFF
CDR3 DNA: TGTGCCAGCAGCGAAGTAGGCGGGAACACTGAAGCTTTCTTT

clone size: few
CDR3 length: 16
V gene: TRBV4-1
D gene: -
J gene: TRBJ1-2
CDR3 protein: CASSQDSRVTFGGYTF
CDR3 DNA: TGCGCCAGCAGCCAAGATTCCAGGGTCACTTTCGGTGGCTACACCTTC

clone size: -
CDR3 length: 17
V gene: TRBV28
D gene: -
J gene: TRBJ2-7
CDR3 protein: CASSLSVHGGLSYEQYF
CDR3 DNA: TGTGCCAGCAGTTTATCGGTGCACGGGGGACTCTCCTACGAGCAGTACTTC

clone size: few
CDR3 length: 15
V gene: TRBV28
D gene: -
J gene: TRBJ2-5
CDR3 protein: CASTGNGAIGETQYF
CDR3 DNA: TGTGCCAGCACCGGTAACGGGGCCATTGGAGAGACCCAGTACTTC

clone size: -
CDR3 length: 13
V gene: TRBV5-8
D gene: -
J gene: TRBJ2-7
CDR3 protein: CASSPQGSYEQYF
CDR3 DNA: TGTGCCAGCAGCCCCCAGGGTTCCTACGAGCAGTACTTC

clone size: -
CDR3 length: 19
V gene: TRBV11-2
D gene: TRBD2
J gene: TRBJ2-5
CDR3 protein: CASSLDLAPGLAGGETQYF
CDR3 DNA: TGTGCCAGCAGCTTAGATCTAGCCCCGGGACTAGCTGGGGGAGAGACCCAGTACTTC

clone size: -
CDR3 length: 15
V gene: TRBV15
D gene: TRBD1
J gene: TRBJ2-7
CDR3 protein: CATSRPGTAAYEQYF
CDR3 DNA: TGTGCCACCAGCAGACCCGGGACAGCGGCTTACGAGCAGTACTTC

clone size: few
CDR3 length: 12
V gene: TRBV5-8
D gene: -
J gene: TRBJ1-1
CDR3 protein: CASSVANTEAFF
CDR3 DNA: TGTGCCAGCAGCGTAGCGAACACTGAAGCTTTCTTT

clone size: -
CDR3 length: 17
V gene: TRBV27
D gene: -
J gene: TRBJ2-1
CDR3 protein: CASTPAPYIEGNNEQFF
CDR3 DNA: TGTGCCAGCACCCCCGCCCCCTATATTGAGGGTAACAATGAGCAGTTCTTC

clone size: -
CDR3 length: 15
V gene: TRBV4-3
D gene: TRBD2
J gene: TRBJ2-7
CDR3 protein: CASSQEASGVYEQYF
CDR3 DNA: TGCGCCAGCAGCCAAGAGGCTAGCGGCGTCTACGAGCAGTACTTC

clone size: once
CDR3 length: 15
V gene: TRBV27
D gene: -
J gene: TRBJ2-3
CDR3 protein: CASSFGATYTDTQYF
CDR3 DNA: TGTGCCAGCAGTTTTGGCGCTACGTACACAGATACGCAGTATTTT

clone size: -
CDR3 length: 15
V gene: TRBV5-4
D gene: TRBD1
J gene: TRBJ2-5
CDR3 protein: CASSLGTGGEETQYF
CDR3 DNA: TGTGCCAGCAGCTTGGGGACAGGGGGCGAAGAGACCCAGTACTTC

clone size: few
CDR3 length: 13
V gene: TRBV9
D gene: -
J gene: TRBJ1-1
CDR3 protein: CASSVGRRTEAFF
CDR3 DNA: TGTGCCAGCAGCGTAGGCCGACGCACTGAAGCTTTCTTT

clone size: -
CDR3 length: 15
V gene: TRBV29-1
D gene: -
J gene: TRBJ2-3
CDR3 protein: CSVVGWEVLTDTQYF
CDR3 DNA: TGCAGCGTTGTGGGGTGGGAGGTCCTCACAGATACGCAGTATTTT

clone size: -
CDR3 length: 15
V gene: TRBV4-1
D gene: -
J gene: TRBJ2-7
CDR3 protein: CASSQDGGIGYEQYF
CDR3 DNA: TGCGCCAGCAGCCAAGATGGCGGGATCGGCTACGAGCAGTACTTC

clone size: -
CDR3 length: 13
V gene: TRBV4-3
D gene: -
J gene: TRBJ1-2
CDR3 protein: CASSPGAGGGYTF
CDR3 DNA: TGCGCCAGCAGCCCCGGGGCGGGGGGCGGCTACACCTTC

clone size: -
CDR3 length: 14
V gene: TRBV27
D gene: -
J gene: TRBJ1-3
CDR3 protein: CASRPEPAGNTIYF
CDR3 DNA: TGTGCCAGCAGGCCCGAACCTGCTGGAAACACCATATATTTT

clone size: -
CDR3 length: 15
V gene: TRBV4-1
D gene: -
J gene: TRBJ2-2
CDR3 protein: CASSQRGPGPGELFF
CDR3 DNA: TGCGCCAGCAGCCAACGGGGTCCTGGTCCCGGGGAGCTGTTTTTT

clone size: -
CDR3 length: 17
V gene: TRBV9
D gene: TRBD2
J gene: TRBJ2-5
CDR3 protein: CASSAGTSREARETQYF
CDR3 DNA: TGTGCCAGCAGCGCCGGGACTAGCAGGGAGGCCAGAGAGACCCAGTACTTC